The 29 T cell receptor beta chains listed next were all sequenced from one sample in a study of radiotherapy plus CTLA-4 blockade in lung cancer. Assay: immunoSEQ multiplex PCR; the TCRdb copy retains only in-frame clones and omits some. The sample lists under 35,000 clones, 60% to 75% occurring once. The sample consisted of peripheral blood, taken from a patient treated with radiotherapy plus ipilimumab. These receptors originate from a human donor with non-small cell lung cancer whose response to radiotherapy plus ipilimumab could not be evaluated.

The chain recombines TRBV11-2 with TRBJ2-7; TRBD1 aligns across 8 bases. Germline CDR1 reads SGHAT; CDR2 reads FQNNGV. Trimming at V came to 5 bases and at J to 3 bases, leaving 9 bases not matched to a gene. The CDR3 is 15 residues long. CDR3 DNA sequence: TGTGCCAGCAGCCGCGGACAGGGATTGCGCTACGAGCAGTACTTC. Encoded protein: CASSRGQGLRYEQYF. The full variable domain, in which reference TRBV11-2 and TRBJ2-7 provide the parts outside the CDR3, is EAGVAQSPRYKIIEKRQSVAFWCNPISGHATLYWYQQILGQGPKLLIQFQNNGVVDDSQLPKDRFSAERLKGVDSTLKIQPAKLEDSAVYLCASSRGQGLRYEQYFGPGTRLTVT.

The chain carries TRBV7-9 and TRBJ2-1; the match to TRBD1 covers 10 bases. J lost 9 bases, V lost 2 bases, and 7 bases had no gene match. Looked up from germline, CDR1 is SEHNR and CDR2 is FQNEAQ (reference sequence). This CDR3 is 15 amino acids long. CDR3 in amino acids: CASSLPGQGLGEQFF. The CDR3 DNA reads TGTGCCAGCAGCTTACCGGGACAGGGGCTAGGTGAGCAGTTCTTC.

The chain combines TRBV11-1 with TRBJ2-1; no clear D gene. Germline assignment: CDR1 SGHAT and CDR2 FQDESV (reference sequence). The ends were cut back, 3 bases at V and 7 bases at J, with 10 bases in the middle. The CDR3 covers 13 residues. The CDR3 sequence is CASSLYWRNEQFF. CDR3 DNA sequence: TGTGCCAGCAGCTTGTATTGGCGGAATGAGCAGTTCTTC.

V usage is TRBV7-2 and J usage is TRBJ1-2; 7 bases agree with TRBD1. J gave up 5 bases and V 5 bases, and 2 bases lay outside the gene matches. The V gene's germline CDR1 is SGHTA and CDR2 FQGNSA. This CDR3 is built from 12 residues. Here the CDR3 reads CASSVQGYGYTF. In DNA, the CDR3 is TGTGCCAGCAGCGTACAGGGGTATGGCTACACCTTC.

This rearrangement joins TRBV19 to TRBJ1-2; D is possibly TRBD1 (6 bases). V shed 4 bases and J shed 8 bases, with 11 bases lying between them. The CDR3 has 12 residues. CDR1 and CDR2 from the germline V gene are LNHDA and SQIVND (reference sequence). The CDR3 sequence is CASSRNRDGYTF. For the CDR3, the DNA is TGTGCCAGTAGTAGGAACAGGGACGGCTACACCTTC.

This sequence joins TRBV5-8 and TRBJ2-2; TRBD1 might be the D (6 bases). The germline CDR1 and CDR2 sequences are SGHTS and YDEGEE. CDR3 size: 15 residues. Trimming removed 4 bases at V and 4 bases at J, with 14 bases between. The CDR3 reads CASSRGQLVTGELFF. The CDR3 coding sequence is TGTGCCAGCAGCCGAGGACAGTTAGTCACCGGGGAGCTGTTTTTT. The full variable domain, rest sourced from reference TRBV5-8 and TRBJ2-2, is EAGVTQSPTHLIKTRGQQATLRCSPISGHTSVYWYQQALGLGLQFLLWYDEGEERNRGNFPPRFSGRQFPNYSSELNVNALELEDSALYLCASSRGQLVTGELFFGEGSRLTVL.

The chain carries TRBV2 and TRBJ2-5; 9 bases agree with TRBD1. The CDR3 contains 14 residues. V was clipped by 2 bases and J by 5 bases; unmatched bases: 3. Germline CDR1 is SNHLY and CDR2 is FYNNEI. As DNA, the CDR3 is TGTGCCAGCAGTGAACACAGGGGGCGCGAGACCCAGTACTTC. This codes for CASSEHRGRETQYF. Filled out from reference TRBV2 and TRBJ2-5, the complete variable domain reads EPEVTQTPSHQVTQMGQEVILRCVPISNHLYFYWYRQILGQKVEFLVSFYNNEISEKSEIFDDQFSVERPDGSNFTLKIRSTKLEDSAMYFCASSEHRGRETQYFGPGTRLLVL.

This clone has more than one count but fewer than ten. CDR3 region: CSVGVTGTDTQYF. In DNA form, the CDR3 reads TGCAGCGTAGGTGTGACGGGGACAGATACGCAGTATTTT. This chain joins TRBV29-1 and TRBJ2-3; tentative D call: TRBD2 (5 bases). V was cut by 6 bases and J by 3 bases, with 13 bases left in between. CDR1 is SQVTM, CDR2 ANQGSEA, per germline. CDR3 size: 13 residues.

The V gene is TRBV10-3, the J gene TRBJ2-5; 8 bases agree with TRBD1. Per germline, CDR1 ENHRY and CDR2 SYGVKD. The junction had 11 bases not matched to a gene; V was cut back by 6 bases and J by 5 bases. The CDR3 covers 15 residues. Written as DNA, the CDR3 is TGTGCCATCAGACCGTCAGGGGGCGCGGAGGAGACCCAGTACTTC. It encodes CAIRPSGGAEETQYF.

The chain combines TRBV4-3 with TRBJ1-4; 9 positions match TRBD1. There are 15 residues in the CDR3. With 1 base clipped from V and 6 bases from J, the junction kept 3 bases outside the gene matches. CDR1 and CDR2 (germline): LGHNA, YSLEER. The CDR3 region has the DNA TGCGCCAGCAGCCAAGGGGACAGGGATCATGAAAAACTGTTTTTT. Protein product: CASSQGDRDHEKLFF.

The V call is TRBV27, the J call TRBJ2-7, with TRBD2 identical over 8 bases. The trim removed 5 bases at V and 2 bases at J, leaving 8 bases unmatched. CDR3 length: 15 amino acids. Germline V gives CDR1 MNHEY, CDR2 SMNVEV (reference sequence). The CDR3 coding sequence is TGTGCCAGCAGTCCGCAAGCGGGAGAAGCCTACGAGCAGTACTTC. Protein sequence: CASSPQAGEAYEQYF.

In this sample, this clone turned up a few times. V gene TRBV6-1 combines with J gene TRBJ1-3; 7 nucleotides align to TRBD1. Germline values: CDR1 MNHNS, CDR2 SASEGT. J lost 0 bases, V lost 3 bases, and 5 bases had no gene match. The CDR3 spans 16 residues. Here the CDR3 reads CASSETGPFSGNTIYF. The CDR3, as DNA: TGTGCCAGCAGTGAGACAGGGCCCTTCTCTGGAAACACCATATATTTT.

The chain couples TRBV23-1 to TRBJ2-7; D gene uncertain. TRBV23-1 counts as an open reading frame of uncertain function. The CDR3 has 15 amino acids. Trimming took off 4 bases at V and 4 bases at J, with 17 bases between the two ends. The CDR3 DNA follows: TGCGCCAGCAGTCCCGCTCGGAGAGATATGTACGAGCAGTACTTC. Amino acid sequence: CASSPARRDMYEQYF.

The J gene is TRBJ2-1, the V gene TRBV7-9, with 10 bases aligning to TRBD2. V was pared by 2 bases and J by 9 bases, with 7 bases of the junction left unmatched. Germline CDR1 reads SEHNR; CDR2 reads FQNEAQ (reference sequence). The CDR3 has 15 residues. The DNA of the CDR3 is TGTGCCAGCAGCTTAAGCGGGAGGGCCTCGAGTGAGCAGTTCTTC. Protein sequence: CASSLSGRASSEQFF.

This clone was observed a few times. The V and J genes are TRBV7-3 and TRBJ2-1; 11 nucleotides agree with TRBD2. The germline V gene encodes CDR1 SGHTA and CDR2 FQGTGA. This CDR3 region has 17 residues. With V trimmed by 0 bases and J by 5 bases, 6 bases remained unmatched. The CDR3 loop is CASSLTGGTSGHNEQFF. The CDR3 DNA reads TGTGCCAGCAGCTTAACCGGGGGGACTAGCGGACACAATGAGCAGTTCTTC. The variable domain in full, completed from reference TRBV7-3 and TRBJ2-1, reads GAGVSQTPSNKVTEKGKYVELRCDPISGHTALYWYRQSLGQGPEFLIYFQGTGAADDSGLPNDRFFAVRPEGSVSTLKIQRTERGDSAVYLCASSLTGGTSGHNEQFFGPGTRLTVL.

V gene TRBV7-6 combines with J gene TRBJ1-4; D not certain. Germline V CDR1 and CDR2: SGHVS, FNYEAQ. Trimming took 3 bases from V and 0 from J, leaving 8 bases between them. This CDR3 spans 15 amino acids. The CDR3 sequence: CASSFDGTTNEKLFF. As DNA, the CDR3 is TGTGCCAGCAGCTTTGACGGGACAACTAATGAAAAACTGTTTTTT. Together with reference TRBV7-6 and TRBJ1-4, the CDR3 gives the full variable domain: GAGVSQSPRYKVTKRGQDVALRCDPISGHVSLYWYRQALGQGPEFLTYFNYEAQQDKSGLPNDRFSAERPEGSISTLTIQRTEQRDSAMYRCASSFDGTTNEKLFFGSGTQLSVL.

This clone has a handful of counts. V usage is TRBV9 and J usage is TRBJ2-7; the match to TRBD2 covers 7 bases. The V segment lost 4 bases and the J segment 3 bases; nucleotides outside the gene matches: 13. Germline lookup yields CDR1 SGDLS and CDR2 YYNGEE. This CDR3 contains 16 residues. CDR3 DNA: TGTGCCAGCAGCTTACGGGAGGCAGGGTTCCTCTACGAGCAGTACTTC. It is translated as CASSLREAGFLYEQYF.

The gene calls are TRBV28 and TRBJ2-3; tentative D call: TRBD1 (5 bases). Germline CDR1 is MDHEN and CDR2 is SYDVKM. Trimming left V 5 bases short and J 1 base short, with 13 bases between. The CDR3 runs to 15 residues. This chain's CDR3 is CASSGQGAGTDTQYF. For the CDR3, the DNA is TGTGCCAGCAGTGGACAAGGCGCCGGCACAGATACGCAGTATTTT.

The chain joins TRBV5-1 to TRBJ2-5, with D perhaps TRBD2 (5 bases). The CDR3 sequence is 14 residues long. Looked up from germline, CDR1 is SGHRS and CDR2 is YFSETQ. V lost 7 bases and J 4 bases, leaving 17 bases between the germline ends. The CDR3 nucleotides read TGCGCCAGCGGTTACGGAGGAGTTCGAGAGACCCAGTACTTC. The encoded protein is CASGYGGVRETQYF.

Notes on this clone: The sample has other DNA sequences that encode this CDR3 too. J is TRBJ2-4 and V is TRBV9, with D uncertain. This CDR3 comprises 13 residues. Trimming left V 4 bases short and J 5 bases short, with 10 bases between. The V gene's germline CDR1 is SGDLS and CDR2 YYNGEE. CDR3 in amino acids: CASSPRPQNIQYF. The CDR3, as DNA: TGTGCCAGCAGCCCGAGGCCCCAAAACATTCAGTACTTC. Based on the CDR3 plus reference TRBV9 and TRBJ2-4, the full variable domain is DSGVTQTPKHLITATGQRVTLRCSPRSGDLSVYWYQQSLDQGLQFLIQYYNGEERAKGNILERFSAQQFPDLHSELNLSSLELGDSALYFCASSPRPQNIQYFGAGTRLSVL.

The chain uses TRBV6-5 and TRBJ2-2; 7 bases map to TRBD1. The V segment lost 2 bases and the J segment 10 bases; nucleotides outside the gene matches: 13. The CDR3 extends over 16 amino acids. Germline loops: CDR1 MNHEY, CDR2 SVGAGI. CDR3 in DNA: TGTGCCAGCAGTTACCTCCCCCGACAGGGCTCGGAGGAGCTGTTTTTT. The encoded protein is CASSYLPRQGSEELFF.

CDR3 sequence (DNA): TGTGCCAGTAGGTCCCTGACTAGCGGGACAAATACGCAGTATTTT. This sequence encodes CASRSLTSGTNTQYF. The gene calls are TRBV19 and TRBJ2-3; 11 bases agree with TRBD2. Germline V gene data show CDR1 as LNHDA and CDR2 as SQIVND (reference sequence). With V trimmed by 6 bases and J by 7 bases, 9 bases remained unmatched. The CDR3 totals 15 residues.

The V and J genes are TRBV7-9 and TRBJ1-4; TRBD1 might be the D (6 bases). This CDR3 spans 19 amino acids. Germline V gene lookup returns CDR1 SEHNR and CDR2 FQNEAQ (reference sequence). V lost 3 bases and J lost 0, with 20 bases in between. CDR3 in amino acids: CASSLKQGTGRATNEKLFF. CDR3 coding DNA: TGTGCCAGCAGCTTGAAACAGGGTACAGGTCGAGCAACTAATGAAAAACTGTTTTTT.

This clone has just a few counts. The chain has TRBV18 and TRBJ1-3, with a possible D match to TRBD1 (5 bases). V lost 1 base, J lost 2 bases, and 9 bases lay in between. Germline V lookup: CDR1 KGHSH, CDR2 LQKENI. The CDR3 contains 15 residues. This CDR3 reads CASSPRRGAGNTIYF. CDR3 DNA: TGTGCCAGCTCACCACGACGGGGGGCTGGAAACACCATATATTTT.

This chain connects TRBV7-2 to TRBJ2-7; TRBD2 agrees at 7 bases. V lost 5 bases and J lost 2; bases outside the gene matches: 6. The CDR3 sequence is 14 residues long. Germline CDR1 and CDR2: SGHTA and FQGNSA. The CDR3 loop reads CASSPERGTYEQYF. The CDR3 DNA reads TGTGCCAGCAGCCCGGAGCGGGGAACCTACGAGCAGTACTTC.

This clone was seen more than once but under ten times. The rearrangement links TRBV10-3 to TRBJ1-1; D not certain. The CDR3 covers 13 residues. Germline V gene data show CDR1 as ENHRY and CDR2 as SYGVKD. Trimming took 4 bases from V and 3 from J, leaving 9 bases between them. CDR3 sequence (DNA): TGTGCCATCAGTGGAGACTATTACACTGAAGCTTTCTTT. This gives the protein CAISGDYYTEAFF.

The CDR3 nucleotides read TGTGCCAGCAGCCTCCGACATGACCATTCACCCCTCCACTTT. Encoded protein: CASSLRHDHSPLHF. The chain carries TRBV4-2 and TRBJ1-6; D is uncertain. V lost 4 bases and J 8 bases, leaving 12 bases between the germline ends. CDR3 length: 14 amino acids. Germline V gene sequence: CDR1 LGHNA, CDR2 YNFKEQ.

This clone was detected only once. The rearrangement joins TRBV11-2 to TRBJ1-1; 9 positions agree with TRBD1. V gave up 6 bases and J gave up 4 bases; unmatched junction bases: 9. The CDR3 is made up of 15 amino acids. Germline V lookup: CDR1 SGHAT, CDR2 FQNNGV. For the CDR3, the DNA is TGTGCCAGCAGGCCAGGACAGGGGTCGGGCACTGAAGCTTTCTTT. Amino acid sequence: CASRPGQGSGTEAFF.

The chain uses TRBV4-1 and TRBJ1-5, with D unclear. This CDR3 comprises 16 residues. V was trimmed by 0 bases and J by 2 bases, leaving 11 bases between them. Germline V CDR1 and CDR2: MGHRA, YSYEKL. The CDR3 nucleotides read TGCGCCAGCAGCCAAGAGGTGGCGGCACGCAATCAGCCCCAGCATTTT. It codes for CASSQEVAARNQPQHF.